This T cell receptor beta chain was identified during a study of blood T cell repertoires in COVID-19. Measured with immunoSEQ multiplex PCR; TCRdb has only the in-frame clones, and not every one. The sample lists around 160,000 clones; approximately 83% were seen once. All recovered Cohort 3 donors got two negative PCRs, got clearance, or saw symptom resolution. The CDR3 is made up of 17 amino acids. J was trimmed by 6 bases and V by 3 bases; bases with no gene match: 11. The germline gives CDR1 LGHDT, CDR2 YNNKEL (reference sequence). Material: PBMCs or T cells enriched from blood (not recorded which). The chain couples TRBV3-1 (or the pseudogene TRBV3-2) to TRBJ2-1, with TRBD2 matching over 10 bases. The receptor was derived from a woman aged 55-69 years who had recovered from COVID-19. For the CDR3, the DNA is TGTGCCAGCAGCCAGGGGGGAGGACTAGCGGCTTCCAATGAGCAGTTCTTC. This codes for CASSQGGGLAASNEQFF.